This T cell receptor beta chain was observed in a study of T cell responses to AZD1222 COVID-19 vaccine. Study results and caveats: All repertoire sampling was performed exclusively after the peak T cell response. Spike was spanned by vaccine-associated CD4 TCRs, with dominance at 160-218 and 743-854. Unmutated regions of variants are reportedly targeted by nearly half of spike-specific TCRs.

As regards this clone: Its target is not known.

Using immunoSEQ multiplex PCR, the repertoire was profiled, and TCRdb retains in-frame clones only, with some absent. The data show around 110,000 clones, 89% seen once. CDR3 size: 15 residues. Germline V gene data show CDR1 as SGHTA and CDR2 as FQGTGA. V was clipped by 5 bases and J by 0 bases, with 11 bases between them. The chain links TRBV7-3 to TRBJ2-1; D is ambiguous. The source is an adult in good health. Sequences were derived from peripheral blood, sampled on day 0 of AZD1222 vaccination. For the CDR3, the DNA is TGTGCCAGCAGCCTGACCCAGAGCTCCTACAATGAGCAGTTCTTC. Encoded protein: CASSLTQSSYNEQFF.